The entry below describes one T cell receptor (beta chain). This CDR3 contains 15 residues. The V end lost 6 bases, the J end lost 0 bases, and 12 bases lay between the germline ends. Germline V gene sequence: CDR1 LNHDA, CDR2 SQIVND (reference sequence). Primers for the PCR totalled 60 Vbeta and 13 Jbeta. Clones were read by immunoSEQ multiplex PCR, and TCRdb kept only the in-frame ones, dropping some. The sample contains about 160,000 clones, roughly 65% of which appear only once. The sample is drawn from a study of cytomegalovirus exposure and HLA in healthy donors. Study-wide background: In a previous analysis, 117 million unique TCR beta sequences were found from 150 million to 200 million T cells.

Sequencing was done on a sample of PBMCs. V usage is TRBV19 and J usage is TRBJ1-5, with D maybe TRBD1 (5 bases). The clonotype originates from a man between 18 and 35 years old in good health and CMV-seropositive. The chain's CDR3 is CASRLQDNSNQPQHF. The CDR3 DNA sequence: TGTGCCAGTAGATTGCAGGACAATAGCAATCAGCCCCAGCATTTT.